These 27 T cell receptor beta chains originate from one sample sequenced in a study of T cell responses to AZD1222 COVID-19 vaccine. The protocol was immunoSEQ multiplex PCR, while the TCRdb copy is restricted to in-frame clones and leaves out a portion. Among 100,000 or so clones listed, about 82% were seen once. This specimen consisted of peripheral blood, obtained on day 0 of AZD1222 vaccination. Every receptor here comes from an adult in good health.

The count of this clone is one. The chain couples TRBV6-6 to TRBJ2-7, with 7 bases that match TRBD1. The CDR3 covers 15 residues. V shed 4 bases and J 1 base; nucleotides not matched to a gene: 7. Germline-derived CDR1 and CDR2 are MNHNY and SVGAGI (reference sequence). CDR3 DNA: TGTGCCAGCAGTTTCCGACAGGGTTATTCCTACGAGCAGTACTTC. Protein product: CASSFRQGYSYEQYF.

The chain links TRBV25-1 to TRBJ1-2; TRBD1 matches 8 bases. Germline CDR1 MGHDK, CDR2 SYGVNS. V shed 6 bases and J 7 bases; nucleotides not matched to a gene: 7. There are 13 residues in the CDR3. The CDR3 is CASRDRVVGGYTF. CDR3 nucleotide sequence: TGTGCCAGCAGGGACAGGGTGGTAGGTGGCTACACCTTC.

CDR3 protein: CAATTGFGSPLHF. In DNA, the CDR3 is TGTGCCGCGACGACAGGGTTTGGTTCACCCCTCCACTTT. This sequence joins TRBV10-3 and TRBJ1-6; 7 bases are shared with TRBD1. CDR3 size: 13 residues. Germline lookup yields CDR1 ENHRY and CDR2 SYGVKD. V shed 11 bases, J shed 9 bases, and the junction held 10 bases outside the gene matches.

The genes are TRBV14 and TRBJ2-7, with 10 bases aligning to TRBD1. Germline CDR1 SGHDN, CDR2 FVKESK. Trimming removed 4 bases from V and 3 bases from J; junction bases left unmatched: 6. The length of the CDR3 is 15 residues. This CDR3 reads CASSLQTGGFYEQYF. CDR3 in DNA: TGTGCCAGCAGCCTGCAGACAGGGGGCTTCTACGAGCAGTACTTC.

The V gene is TRBV11-3, the J gene TRBJ2-2; 11 bases map to TRBD1. Germline CDR1 SGHNT, CDR2 YENEEA. The CDR3 has 15 residues. After removal of 4 bases from V and 5 bases from J, the junction contained 3 bases not matched to a gene. The CDR3, as DNA: TGTGCCAGCAGCTCTGGGACAGGGGGTACCGGGGAGCTGTTTTTT. Translated, it gives CASSSGTGGTGELFF.

Turning to this clone: At one boundary the junction diverges from the germline segment, which might be a read error. The chain employs TRBV27 and TRBJ2-3; 11 nucleotides line up with TRBD2. The CDR3 runs to 16 residues. Per germline, CDR1 MNHEY and CDR2 SMNVEV (reference sequence). CDR3 bases: TGTGTCAGCAGTTTAAGTGGGACTAGCGGAACAGATACGCAGTATTTT. Protein sequence: CVSSLSGTSGTDTQYF.

The chain employs TRBV7-2 and TRBJ2-3; the D gene is possibly TRBD2 (7 bases). Trimming took off 6 bases at V and 2 bases at J, with 18 bases between the two ends. Germline V lookup: CDR1 SGHTA, CDR2 FQGNSA. The CDR3 consists of 16 residues. Here the CDR3 DNA reads TGTGCCAGCAGAATGGGGGGGGCCCGGTACACAGATACGCAGTATTTT. Translation: CASRMGGARYTDTQYF. Full variable domain (remainder filled in from reference TRBV7-2 and TRBJ2-3): GAGVSQSPSNKVTEKGKDVELRCDPISGHTALYWYRQSLGQGLEFLIYFQGNSAPDKSGLPSDRFSAERTGGSVSTLTIQRTQQEDSAVYLCASRMGGARYTDTQYFGPGTRLTVL.

This rearrangement joins TRBV19 to TRBJ1-6, with D tentatively TRBD1 (5 bases). The V gene's germline CDR1 is LNHDA and CDR2 SQIVND (reference sequence). The germline V and J ends were trimmed by 4 bases and 2 bases, with 21 bases remaining between them. The CDR3 is 19 residues long. As DNA, the CDR3 is TGTGCCAGTAGTAGAACAAGCGGGACCGCAGGCACCTATAATTCACCCCTCCACTTT. Its protein is CASSRTSGTAGTYNSPLHF.

The rearrangement links TRBV27 to TRBJ1-4; maybe TRBD1 (5 bases). Between the trimmed V and J ends, which lost 3 bases and 8 bases, there was a span of 13 bases. The CDR3 runs 14 residues. CDR1 is MNHEY and CDR2 is SMNVEV in the germline V gene (reference sequence). The CDR3 DNA reads as TGTGCCAGCAGTTTGTTCCAGGGCGAGGAAAAACTGTTTTTT. It encodes CASSLFQGEEKLFF.

The chain joins TRBV4-2 to TRBJ1-5, with TRBD1 as a possible D gene (5 bases). CDR1 and CDR2 (germline): LGHNA, YNFKEQ. This CDR3 contains 13 residues. V lost 4 bases, J lost 8 bases, and 12 bases lay in between. DNA for the CDR3: TGTGCCAGCAGCCGTAAGGGAGGGGAGCCCCAGCATTTT. Amino acids: CASSRKGGEPQHF.

This sequence joins TRBV5-6 and TRBJ2-1; 7 bases line up with TRBD2. This CDR3 is 14 amino acids long. V gave up 6 bases and J gave up 8 bases; unmatched junction bases: 11. Germline lookup yields CDR1 SGHDT and CDR2 YYEEEE. CDR3 nucleotide sequence: TGTGCCAGCACCGGACTAGAGTATTGGGATGAGCAGTTCTTC. This codes for CASTGLEYWDEQFF.

V gene TRBV4-3 combines with J gene TRBJ2-5, with D unclear. CDR1 LGHNA and CDR2 YSLEER come from the germline V gene. The germline V and J ends were trimmed by 0 bases and 4 bases, with 15 bases remaining between them. This CDR3 is built from 16 residues. The CDR3 is CASSQDFGRRLETQYF. Here the CDR3 DNA reads TGCGCCAGCAGCCAAGATTTTGGCAGACGACTAGAGACCCAGTACTTC.

V is TRBV19 and J is TRBJ2-1, with 10 nucleotides matching TRBD1. V lost 9 bases to trimming and J lost 7 bases; unmatched junction nucleotides: 6. The CDR3 runs to 13 residues. CDR1 LNHDA and CDR2 SQIVND come from the germline V gene (reference sequence). CDR3 loop: CASRDRGPNEQFF. Written as DNA, the CDR3 is TGTGCCAGCCGAGACAGGGGGCCGAATGAGCAGTTCTTC.

The CDR3 here is CASSLGTGREKLFF. In DNA form, the CDR3 reads TGCGCCAGCAGCTTGGGGACAGGGAGGGAAAAACTGTTTTTT. The V and J genes are TRBV5-1 and TRBJ1-4; 8 nucleotides agree with TRBD1. J gave up 8 bases and V 0 bases, and 3 bases lay outside the gene matches. The CDR3 runs 14 residues. CDR1 is SGHRS and CDR2 is YFSETQ in the germline V gene.

The chain has TRBV7-9 and TRBJ2-1; D remains ambiguous. CDR3 length: 12 residues. Germline V gene sequence: CDR1 SEHNR, CDR2 FQNEAQ (reference sequence). With 5 bases removed from V and 13 bases from J, the gap between germline ends came to 15 bases. The CDR3 sequence: CASSAQSSSQFF. The CDR3 DNA sequence: TGTGCCAGCAGCGCCCAGTCAAGTAGTCAGTTCTTC.

CDR3 sequence reads: CASSFPSGDSIYNEQFF. The CDR3 DNA reads as TGTGCCAGCAGTTTTCCGAGTGGGGACAGCATATACAATGAGCAGTTCTTC. The gene calls are TRBV28 and TRBJ2-1; 7 bases map to TRBD1. V shed 3 bases and J 4 bases; nucleotides not matched to a gene: 12. The CDR3 is made up of 17 amino acids. Per the germline V gene, CDR1 is MDHEN and CDR2 is SYDVKM.

The CDR3 DNA is TGCGCCAGCAGCTTGAGCGGGAGTACCCAGGAGCAGTTCTTC. This gives the protein CASSLSGSTQEQFF. This rearrangement joins TRBV5-1 to TRBJ2-1; 8 bases agree with TRBD2. Germline V gene lookup returns CDR1 SGHRS and CDR2 YFSETQ. This CDR3 has 14 amino acids. J lost 10 bases, V lost 1 base, and 7 bases had no gene match. Together with reference TRBV5-1 and TRBJ2-1, the CDR3 gives the full variable domain: KAGVTQTPRYLIKTRGQQVTLSCSPISGHRSVSWYQQTPGQGLQFLFEYFSETQRNKGNFPGRFSGRQFSNSRSEMNVSTLELGDSALYLCASSLSGSTQEQFFGPGTRLTVL.

The rearrangement uses TRBV4-2 and TRBJ1-2; maybe TRBD1 (5 bases). With 0 bases removed from V and 5 bases from J, the gap between germline ends came to 10 bases. The CDR3 consists of 14 residues. The germline V gene has CDR1 LGHNA and CDR2 YNFKEQ. Here the CDR3 reads CASSQDRGTYGYTF. The CDR3 DNA reads TGTGCCAGCAGCCAAGATCGGGGGACTTATGGCTACACCTTC.

This clone came up once. The CDR3 spells CASNSQGANTEAFF. The CDR3 bases are TGTGCCAGCAACTCCCAGGGAGCGAACACTGAAGCTTTCTTT. This chain joins TRBV6-5 and TRBJ1-1; D perhaps matches TRBD1 (5 bases). The germline V and J ends were trimmed by 7 bases and 1 base, with 13 bases remaining between them. Germline loops: CDR1 MNHEY, CDR2 SVGAGI. The CDR3 runs to 14 residues.

The V call is TRBV19, the J call TRBJ1-2, with 9 positions matching TRBD1. J lost 4 bases, V lost 4 bases, and 4 bases had no gene match. CDR1 and CDR2 from the germline V gene are LNHDA and SQIVND (reference sequence). The CDR3 has 14 residues. Written as DNA, the CDR3 is TGTGCCAGTAGTACGGGACAGGGAGGCTATGGCTACACCTTC. This gives the protein CASSTGQGGYGYTF.

The chain has TRBV6-1 and TRBJ1-1; 10 nucleotides match TRBD1. Germline loops: CDR1 MNHNS, CDR2 SASEGT. V was clipped by 3 bases and J by 11 bases; unmatched bases: 9. The CDR3 consists of 14 residues. The chain's CDR3 is CASSDFGTGERAFF. CDR3 DNA sequence: TGTGCCAGCAGTGATTTCGGGACAGGGGAAAGGGCTTTCTTT.

This clone was seen just once. This chain joins TRBV11-2 and TRBJ2-1; 12 bases agree with TRBD1. The CDR3 covers 16 residues. Per the germline V gene, CDR1 is SGHAT and CDR2 is FQNNGV. The trim removed 3 bases at V and 8 bases at J, leaving 8 bases unmatched. CDR3 region: CASSLGGTGGGYEQFF. CDR3 coding DNA: TGTGCCAGCAGCTTGGGCGGGACAGGGGGCGGGTATGAGCAGTTCTTC.

This clone was seen a single time. V usage is TRBV4-3 and J usage is TRBJ2-1, with 13 bases matching TRBD2. Germline V gene data show CDR1 as LGHNA and CDR2 as YSLEER. The CDR3 runs 14 residues. J lost 6 bases, V lost 6 bases, and 2 bases had no gene match. The CDR3 loop is CASRGLAGSNEQFF. The CDR3 nucleotides read TGCGCCAGCAGGGGACTAGCGGGATCCAATGAGCAGTTCTTC.

The gene calls are TRBV2 and TRBJ2-7; D might be TRBD2 (5 bases). CDR1 is SNHLY, CDR2 FYNNEI, per germline. This CDR3 has 14 residues. Trimming took 4 bases from V and 0 from J, leaving 10 bases between them. CDR3 sequence: CASSVSGTSYEQYF. The DNA of the CDR3 is TGTGCCAGCAGTGTAAGCGGAACCTCCTACGAGCAGTACTTC. Complete variable domain (other parts from reference TRBV2 and TRBJ2-7): EPEVTQTPSHQVTQMGQEVILRCVPISNHLYFYWYRQILGQKVEFLVSFYNNEISEKSEIFDDQFSVERPDGSNFTLKIRSTKLEDSAMYFCASSVSGTSYEQYFGPGTRLTVT.

This chain joins TRBV5-1 and TRBJ1-6, with TRBD1 matching over 8 bases. The CDR3 is 15 residues long. Germline V gives CDR1 SGHRS, CDR2 YFSETQ. The J segment lost 9 bases and the V segment lost 4 bases, leaving 9 bases of the junction unmatched. CDR3 region: CASSLTGDRSSPLHF. The CDR3 coding sequence is TGCGCCAGCAGCCTAACCGGGGACAGGAGTTCACCCCTCCACTTT.

In nucleotides, the CDR3 is TGTGCCAGCAGCTTACGAGGGACAAACACCGGGGAGCTGTTTTTT. This sequence encodes CASSLRGTNTGELFF. The chain links TRBV7-9 to TRBJ2-2; D possibly corresponds to TRBD1 (6 bases). The CDR3 consists of 15 residues. Germline V gene lookup returns CDR1 SEHNR and CDR2 FQNEAQ (reference sequence). Trimming pared 2 bases from V and 2 bases from J, leaving 9 bases between.

The rearrangement links TRBV19 to TRBJ2-7; TRBD1 or TRBD2 may be the D gene (5 bases each). With 5 bases removed from V and 0 bases from J, the gap between germline ends came to 23 bases. The germline V gene has CDR1 LNHDA and CDR2 SQIVND (reference sequence). The CDR3 length is 18 residues. Here the CDR3 reads CASSSKRSRDDLSYEQYF. The CDR3 bases are TGTGCCAGTAGTTCAAAGCGTTCCAGGGACGACCTCTCCTACGAGCAGTACTTC.